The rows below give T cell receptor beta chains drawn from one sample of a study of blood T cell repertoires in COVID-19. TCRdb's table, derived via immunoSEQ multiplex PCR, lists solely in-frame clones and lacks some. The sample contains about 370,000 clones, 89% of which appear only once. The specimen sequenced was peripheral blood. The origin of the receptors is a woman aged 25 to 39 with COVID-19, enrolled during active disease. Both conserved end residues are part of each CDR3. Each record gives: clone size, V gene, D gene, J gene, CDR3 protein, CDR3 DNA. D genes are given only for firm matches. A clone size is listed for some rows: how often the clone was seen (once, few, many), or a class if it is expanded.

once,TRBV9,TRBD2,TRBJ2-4,CASSVGLAGGVQGNIQYF,TGTGCCAGCAGCGTAGGACTAGCGGGAGGGGTCCAAGGGAACATTCAGTACTTC
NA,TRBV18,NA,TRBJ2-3,CASSPDGGQGYDTQYF,TGTGCCAGCTCACCAGACGGAGGGCAGGGCTACGATACGCAGTATTTT
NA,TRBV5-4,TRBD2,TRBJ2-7,CASSSGTPGEQYF,TGTGCCAGCAGCAGCGGGACGCCTGGCGAGCAGTACTTC
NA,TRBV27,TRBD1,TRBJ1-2,CASPLRQGSGYTF,TGTGCCAGCCCCCTGAGACAGGGCTCTGGCTACACCTTC
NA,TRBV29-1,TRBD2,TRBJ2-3,CSVENPKGLAAPGTDTQYF,TGCAGCGTTGAAAACCCAAAAGGACTAGCGGCCCCGGGCACAGATACGCAGTATTTT
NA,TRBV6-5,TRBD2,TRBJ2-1,CASSYSGGGLQFF,TGTGCCAGCAGTTATTCCGGCGGGGGGCTGCAGTTCTTC
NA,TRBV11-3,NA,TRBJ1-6,CASSGREPNSPLHF,TGTGCCAGCAGCGGCAGGGAACCTAATTCACCCCTCCACTTT
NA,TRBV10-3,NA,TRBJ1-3,CAISDRGSSGNTIYF,TGTGCCATCAGTGATCGGGGAAGCTCTGGAAACACCATATATTTT
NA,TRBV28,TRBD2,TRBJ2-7,CASSLPGLAGNYEQYF,TGTGCCAGCAGTTTACCAGGACTAGCGGGTAACTACGAGCAGTACTTC
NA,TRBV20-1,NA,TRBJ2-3,CSASTPLETGRATDTQYF,TGCAGTGCAAGTACCCCCCTCGAAACAGGGCGGGCCACAGATACGCAGTATTTT
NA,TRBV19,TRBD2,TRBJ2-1,CASSPILAGVYNEQFF,TGTGCCAGTAGTCCAATCCTAGCGGGAGTCTACAATGAGCAGTTCTTC
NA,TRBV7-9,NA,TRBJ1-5,CASSLGSTGLQPQHF,TGTGCCAGCAGCTTAGGGTCGACAGGCCTACAGCCCCAGCATTTT
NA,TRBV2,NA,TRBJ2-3,CASSEAAASTDTQYF,TGTGCCAGCAGTGAAGCAGCGGCTAGCACAGATACGCAGTATTTT
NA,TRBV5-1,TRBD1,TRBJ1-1,CASSDRQGLSEAFF,TGCGCCAGCAGCGATAGACAGGGACTGAGTGAAGCTTTCTTT
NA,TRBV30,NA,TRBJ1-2,CAWSPRDLRRGYTF,TGTGCCTGGAGTCCTCGGGATTTGAGAAGAGGCTACACCTTC
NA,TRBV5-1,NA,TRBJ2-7,CASRFRSEQYF,TGCGCCAGCAGGTTTAGATCCGAGCAGTACTTC
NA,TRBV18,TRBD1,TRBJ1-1,CASSETGVNTEAFF,TGTGCCAGCTCAGAGACAGGGGTGAACACTGAAGCTTTCTTT
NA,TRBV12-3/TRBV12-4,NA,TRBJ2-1,CASSPGGQQFF,TGTGCCAGCAGCCCCGGGGGTCAGCAGTTCTTC
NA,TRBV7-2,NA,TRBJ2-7,CASSLVWTATYEQYF,TGTGCCAGCAGCTTAGTGTGGACAGCCACCTACGAGCAGTACTTC
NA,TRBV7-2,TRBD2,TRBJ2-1,CASSLAGTRNNEQFF,TGTGCCAGCAGCTTGGCTGGGACTAGGAACAATGAGCAGTTCTTC
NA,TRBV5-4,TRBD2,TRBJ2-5,CASSLGLAGVETQYF,TGTGCCAGCAGCCTTGGACTAGCGGGGGTTGAGACCCAGTACTTC
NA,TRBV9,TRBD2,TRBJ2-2,CASRGSNGGELFF,TGTGCCAGCCGCGGGAGTAATGGCGGGGAGCTGTTTTTT
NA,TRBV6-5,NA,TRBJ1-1,CASRQATEAFF,TGTGCCAGCCGACAGGCCACTGAAGCTTTCTTT
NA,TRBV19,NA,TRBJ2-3,CASSIYRAFRPTQYF,TGTGCCAGTAGTATATACAGGGCCTTCAGGCCTACGCAGTATTTT
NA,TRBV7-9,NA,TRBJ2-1,CASSLETPPGKQFF,TGTGCCAGCAGCTTAGAAACCCCCCCCGGTAAGCAGTTCTTC
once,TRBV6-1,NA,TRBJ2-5,CASSDRGQPETQYF,TGTGCCAGCAGTGACAGGGGTCAACCAGAGACCCAGTACTTC
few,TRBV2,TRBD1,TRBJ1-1,CATVTGANTEAFF,TGTGCCACCGTGACAGGGGCGAACACTGAAGCTTTCTTT
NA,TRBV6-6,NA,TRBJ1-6,CASSGTGSTNSPLHF,TGTGCCAGCAGTGGCACAGGGTCCACTAATTCACCCCTCCACTTT
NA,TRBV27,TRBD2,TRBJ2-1,CASSPAAGGPYNEQFF,TGTGCCAGCAGTCCAGCGGCGGGAGGGCCGTACAATGAGCAGTTCTTC
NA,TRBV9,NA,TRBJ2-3,CASSASRHTDTQYF,TGTGCCAGCAGCGCGTCGCGACACACAGATACGCAGTATTTT
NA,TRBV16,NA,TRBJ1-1,CASSQSMEPSRRGFVF,TGTGCCAGCAGCCAATCGATGGAGCCGTCAAGGAGGGGCTTTGTCTTT
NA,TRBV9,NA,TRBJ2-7,CASSVGRITYEQYF,TGTGCCAGCAGCGTAGGTAGAATCACCTACGAGCAGTACTTC
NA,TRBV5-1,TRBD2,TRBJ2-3,CASSLEVRGATDTQYF,TGCGCCAGCAGCTTGGAGGTGCGGGGGGCCACAGATACGCAGTATTTT